This T cell receptor beta chain was sequenced in a study of shared clonotypes between healthy human individuals. Study context: Three plates each covered CD4 naive and memory; CD8 naive two, CD8 memory one.

Regarding the study as a whole: The represented genetic and exposure-history diversity was limited by the small number of donors.

Per the original methods: ImmunoSEQ supplied junction-only sequences lacking quality scores, so filtering was different. Method: immunoSEQ multiplex PCR; TCRdb's copy keeps in-frame clones and lacks some. From that table come the V and J calls and clone size; the DNA was used to work out D and trimming. The sample has approximately 1.5 million clones, 98% seen once. V gave up 4 bases and J gave up 0 bases, with 11 bases separating them. CDR3 length: 15 amino acids. Germline assignment: CDR1 SGHDT and CDR2 YYEEEE. As to this clone: What it recognizes is unknown.

Sequencing was performed on naive CD4+ T cells sorted from blood. Subset meaning: CD45RA+ positively selected. The sequence was collected from a man aged 25-45 years in good health. The rearrangement links TRBV5-6 to TRBJ1-3, with no clear D. The CDR3 protein is CASSQDASSGNTIYF. As DNA, the CDR3 is TGTGCCAGCAGCCAGGACGCGAGCTCTGGAAACACCATATATTTT.